This entry is about one T cell receptor (beta chain). Original data processing: Amplified reference gene primers provided the basis for estimating nucleated cell counts. TCRdb's table, derived via immunoSEQ multiplex PCR, lists solely in-frame clones and lacks some. V and J calls plus clone size are reproduced from that table; the DNA served to infer D and trimming. The sample consists of more than 95,000 clones, around 74% of them appearing once. The sample belongs to a study of blood T cell repertoires in COVID-19. About the research overall: Sample material is recorded as cDNA or gDNA derived from T cells, B-cell-depleted T cells, or PBMCs.

Germline V gene lookup returns CDR1 MGHRA and CDR2 YSYEKL. There are 15 residues in the CDR3. V lost 6 bases, J lost 6 bases, and 17 bases lay in between. This receptor was obtained from a man in his sixties with acute or convalescent COVID-19. The chain links TRBV4-1 to TRBJ1-4, with D possibly TRBD1 on 5 matching bases. Sample: peripheral blood. The CDR3 reads CASSLTGGTHEKLFF. The CDR3 DNA is TGCGCCAGCAGTCTGACGGGGGGTACACATGAAAAACTGTTTTTT.